These 9 T cell receptor beta chains originate from one sample sequenced in a study of identical twins. TCRdb processed the 5' RACE reads anew with MiXCR; each CDR3 protein has one entry. The sample lists 500,000 to 550,000 distinct CDR3 sequences, 20% to 25% occurring once. These data also formed part of another study, on yellow fever vaccine responses in identical twins.

The sample taken for sequencing was CD4+ T cells sorted from blood. The receptors were sampled from a woman between 18 and 30 years old in good health.

V and J are TRBV5-1 and TRBJ2-4; no clear D. The CDR3 spans 17 residues. The germline CDR1 and CDR2 sequences are SGHRS and YFSETQ. V lost 0 bases to trimming and J lost 1 base, with 14 bases between them. CDR3 region: CASSLVGQLAAKNIQYF. DNA for the CDR3: TGCGCCAGCAGCTTGGTAGGGCAGCTTGCGGCCAAAAACATTCAGTACTTC. Looking up the rest from reference TRBV5-1 and TRBJ2-4 gives the full variable domain: KAGVTQTPRYLIKTRGQQVTLSCSPISGHRSVSWYQQTPGQGLQFLFEYFSETQRNKGNFPGRFSGRQFSNSRSEMNVSTLELGDSALYLCASSLVGQLAAKNIQYFGAGTRLSVL.

This clonotype occurred a few times. The genes are TRBV12-3 or TRBV12-4 and TRBJ2-7, with a weak D call TRBD2 (5 bases). The CDR3 runs 13 residues. Trimming cost V 6 bases and J 5 bases, with 14 bases left between them. The CDR3 coding sequence is TGTGCCAGCAGAGAATCAGACGGGAACGAGCAGTACTTC. Translation: CASRESDGNEQYF.

This chain links TRBV20-1 with TRBJ2-1, with 14 bases identical to TRBD2. Trimming took 3 bases from V and 7 from J; bases not matched to a gene: 11. The CDR3 is 17 residues long. Germline CDR1 DFQATT, CDR2 SNEGSKA (reference sequence). The CDR3 protein is CSARSTSGRAYWNEQFF. The CDR3 DNA sequence: TGCAGTGCTAGGTCGACTAGCGGGAGGGCCTATTGGAATGAGCAGTTCTTC.

The chain is built from TRBV4-1 and TRBJ2-7; 9 bases match TRBD1. The CDR3 has 16 residues. The J segment lost 3 bases and the V segment lost 1 base, leaving 7 bases of the junction unmatched. Per germline, CDR1 MGHRA and CDR2 YSYEKL. CDR3 in DNA: TGCGCCAGCAGCCAAGTCCGGGGACAGGGATTCTACGAGCAGTACGTC. It yields the protein CASSQVRGQGFYEQYV.

This clonotype has only a few counts. The chain employs TRBV9 and TRBJ2-7; 11 bases are a match to TRBD2. Germline V gene data show CDR1 as SGDLS and CDR2 as YYNGEE. The CDR3 covers 15 residues. V lost 4 bases and J lost 7; bases outside the gene matches: 10. CDR3 sequence (DNA): TGTGCCAGCAGCCCCAGACTAGCGGGGCTACGTGAGCAGTACTTC. Translation gives CASSPRLAGLREQYF. Supplemented by reference TRBV9 and TRBJ2-7, the full variable domain reads DSGVTQTPKHLITATGQRVTLRCSPRSGDLSVYWYQQSLDQGLQFLIQYYNGEERAKGNILERFSAQQFPDLHSELNLSSLELGDSALYFCASSPRLAGLREQYFGPGTRLTVT.

This chain links TRBV5-1 with TRBJ1-1; D ambiguous. In germline, CDR1 is SGHRS, CDR2 YFSETQ. V dropped 0 bases and J dropped 1 base, with 7 bases sitting between them. The CDR3 loop spans 14 amino acids. The CDR3 DNA reads as TGCGCCAGCAGCTTGGGTTTCCAGAACACTGAAGCTTTCTTT. Its protein product is CASSLGFQNTEAFF.

The chain has TRBV4-1 and TRBJ1-1; D remains unclear. CDR1 MGHRA and CDR2 YSYEKL come from the germline V gene. The V end was cut by 1 base, the J end by 4 bases, with 10 bases between. The CDR3 runs to 14 residues. CDR3: CASSQVSVGTEAFF. In nucleotides, the CDR3 is TGCGCCAGCAGCCAAGTCTCGGTAGGCACTGAAGCTTTCTTT.

This chain connects TRBV12-3 or TRBV12-4 to TRBJ2-1; D perhaps matches TRBD2 (6 bases). The V end lost 5 bases, the J end lost 4 bases, and 27 bases lay between the germline ends. The CDR3 totals 19 residues. The CDR3 region has the DNA TGTGCCAGCAGTATAGGCTTAGGGCGTGGACTAACGCCGTACAATGAGCAGTTCTTC. It yields the protein CASSIGLGRGLTPYNEQFF.

V usage is TRBV18 and J usage is TRBJ1-1; the D is unclear. Germline CDR1 is KGHSH and CDR2 is LQKENI. The V end lost 3 bases, the J end lost 7 bases, and 6 bases lay between the germline ends. The CDR3 is made up of 11 amino acids. CDR3 amino acids: CASSPSNEAFF. For the CDR3, the DNA is TGTGCCAGCTCACCGTCGAATGAAGCTTTCTTT. The variable domain in full, completed from reference TRBV18 and TRBJ1-1, reads NAGVMQNPRHLVRRRGQEARLRCSPMKGHSHVYWYRQLPEEGLKFMVYLQKENIIDESGMPKERFSAEFPKEGPSILRIQQVVRGDSAAYFCASSPSNEAFFGQGTRLTVV.